This T cell receptor (beta chain) was obtained from a study of T cell repertoires in cytomegalovirus infection. On the study more broadly: Indications of both CMV infection and matching HLA type were provided by public TCR beta signatures. The study, taken as a whole, reports: Carriers of CMV plus the relevant HLA were identified by cumulative public TCR beta family frequency.

Turning to this clonotype: Its antigen remains unknown.

V lost 0 bases, J lost 5 bases, and 5 bases stayed unmatched. The CDR3 is 16 residues long. Germline values: CDR1 LGHNA, CDR2 YNFKEQ. TCRdb recomputed calls from the reads with MiXCR, one row per CDR3 protein. The sample contains some 680,000 distinct CDR3 sequences, less than 40% of which appear only once. The TCR sequence derives from a human donor in good health (CMV status not recorded). Some clones in this sample may be carry-over from other donors' samples. The sequencing input was PBMCs. This sequence joins TRBV4-2 and TRBJ2-3; 10 bases match TRBD2. CDR3 residues: CASSQDDASGGDTQYF. CDR3 DNA: TGTGCCAGCAGCCAAGATGACGCTAGCGGGGGAGATACGCAGTATTTT.